The source of this T cell receptor (beta chain) is a study of cytomegalovirus exposure and HLA in healthy donors. The CDR3 length is 16 residues. The J segment lost 5 bases and the V segment lost 2 bases, leaving 8 bases of the junction unmatched. The germline gives CDR1 SGHVS, CDR2 FNYEAQ. The assay was immunoSEQ multiplex PCR, and TCRdb's table has in-frame clones only and misses some. The top ten clones hold about 2.8% of a sample with more than 110,000 clones, roughly 90% of them seen once. In regard to this clone: Its cognate antigen is unknown.

Study-wide results and limits: The classifier reportedly diagnosed cytomegalovirus status with high sensitivity and specificity.

Separate from the roughly 670-subject first cohort, the 120-subject validation cohort was the one that the donors belonged to. This clonotype was obtained from a man in his late teens or twenties in good health and CMV-seronegative. Sequencing input: PBMCs. The genes are TRBV7-6 and TRBJ1-4; 7 bases fit TRBD1. This chain's CDR3 is CASSLSPGTANEKLFF. The CDR3 nucleotides read TGTGCCAGCAGCTTATCCCCCGGGACAGCAAATGAAAAACTGTTTTTT.